Listed below are T cell receptor beta chains from one sample, sequenced in a study of beta chain features in type 1 diabetes. TCRdb's copy holds only in-frame clones and misses some; the assay was immunoSEQ multiplex PCR. The repertoire holds 400,000 or so clones, roughly 9.8% seen once, with 0.45% to 0.65% in the top ten. The sample was central memory CD4+ T cells from blood. The receptor set was obtained from a man aged 25-45 years with type 1 diabetes. CDR3s include the opening cysteine and the closing phenylalanine or tryptophan. Each record gives: J gene, clone size, V gene, D gene, CDR3 DNA, CDR3 protein. D genes are given only for firm matches. Expanded clones get a size class; other rows say once, few or many, or leave the size out.

TRBJ2-5,NA,TRBV6-6,NA,TGTGCCAGCAGGGAGGTTTCGGAAGAGACCCAGTACTTC,CASREVSEETQYF
TRBJ2-5,few,TRBV19,NA,TGTGCCAGTAGTATGATCAACAGAGAAGAGACCCAGTACTTC,CASSMINREETQYF
TRBJ2-1,few,TRBV7-8,NA,TGTGCCAGCAGCTTAGCGTTTTCCGAGCGGTACAATGAGCAGTTCTTC,CASSLAFSERYNEQFF
TRBJ2-3,few,TRBV29-1,TRBD2,TGCAGCGTTGAAGGAGTAGCGGGAGTAAGCACAGATACGCAGTATTTT,CSVEGVAGVSTDTQYF
TRBJ1-5,few,TRBV13,TRBD1,TGTGCCAGCAGCGAACAGGGGGGTTATCAGCCCCAGCATTTT,CASSEQGGYQPQHF
TRBJ2-3,few,TRBV4-2,NA,TGTGCCAGCAGCCAAGAAGGGCAGCCCACAGATACGCAGTATTTT,CASSQEGQPTDTQYF
TRBJ1-2,NA,TRBV27,NA,TGTGCCAGCAATCGAGGGGGGGGACTTCGAGCTAACTATGGCTACACCTTC,CASNRGGGLRANYGYTF
TRBJ2-7,few,TRBV28,TRBD2,TGTGCCAGCACCCTGGGGGGGGTACGGTACGAGCAGTACTTC,CASTLGGVRYEQYF
TRBJ1-2,few,TRBV4-2,NA,TGTGCCAGCAGCCAAGACCAGGGCCAGGCCTATGGCTACACCTTC,CASSQDQGQAYGYTF
TRBJ1-4,NA,TRBV6-1,NA,TGTGCCAGCAAATGGGGAGCCGGCGAAAAACTGTTTTTT,CASKWGAGEKLFF
TRBJ2-3,NA,TRBV27,NA,TGTGCCAGCAGGAAGGGGGTCACAGATACGCAGTATTTT,CASRKGVTDTQYF
TRBJ1-1,few,TRBV9,NA,TGTGCCAGCAGCTTGTCACCCTATGGATCCACTGAAGCTTTCTTT,CASSLSPYGSTEAFF
TRBJ1-4,many,TRBV18,TRBD1,TGTGCCAGCTCACGCTCTCAGCCGGGACAGGGGCTCGATGAAAAACTGTTTTTT,CASSRSQPGQGLDEKLFF
TRBJ2-1,few,TRBV7-9,NA,TGTGCCAGCAGCTTAGAGGTCAGGGCGAATGAGCAGTTCTTC,CASSLEVRANEQFF
TRBJ2-1,few,TRBV5-1,NA,TGCGCCAGCAGCTTCGGGGGAGAAACCTACAATGAGCAGTTCTTC,CASSFGGETYNEQFF
TRBJ1-1,NA,TRBV6-1,NA,TGTGCCAGCAGTGAGAATTGGGGATCCACTGAAGCTTTCTTT,CASSENWGSTEAFF
TRBJ2-2,NA,TRBV11-3,TRBD2,TGTGCCAGCAGCCCCGCGCCCGGGACTAGCGGCACCGGGGAGCTGTTTTTT,CASSPAPGTSGTGELFF
TRBJ2-2,NA,TRBV5-6,TRBD2,TGTGCCAGCAGCACGGGACTAGGCACCGGGGAGCTGTTTTTT,CASSTGLGTGELFF
TRBJ2-1,NA,TRBV9,TRBD1,TGTGCCAGCAGCGCGGGGGACAGGGTTTTGGGTGAGCAGTTCTTC,CASSAGDRVLGEQFF
TRBJ2-1,NA,TRBV7-2,TRBD1,TGTGCCAGCAGCCCATGGACAGGGGTGGTTGAGCAGTTCTTC,CASSPWTGVVEQFF
TRBJ2-1,NA,TRBV10-3,TRBD2,TGTGCCATCAGTGACTCGAGGACTAGCGGGAGGACTGTTGAGCAGTTCTTC,CAISDSRTSGRTVEQFF
TRBJ1-1,many,TRBV11-1,NA,TGTGCCAGCAGCCCGCAGGGGCCGGGAAAGGGCACTGAAGCTTTCTTT,CASSPQGPGKGTEAFF
TRBJ1-2,few,TRBV7-2,TRBD1,TGTGCCAGCAGCTTTAGGGACAGTAGCTATGGCTACACCTTC,CASSFRDSSYGYTF
TRBJ2-7,many,TRBV28,TRBD1,TGTGCCAGCACGACAGGGAGCCCCTACGAGCAGTACTTC,CASTTGSPYEQYF
TRBJ1-1,few,TRBV11-2,NA,TGTGCCAGCAGCTTCCGACAGGTTCGGCAGACTGAAGCTTTCTTT,CASSFRQVRQTEAFF
TRBJ1-4,many,TRBV18,NA,TGTGCCAGCTCACCAGGGGTGACTAATGAAAAACTGTTTTTT,CASSPGVTNEKLFF
TRBJ2-1,few,TRBV9,NA,TGTGCCAGCAGCGTGTCACCATCCTACAATGAGCAGTTCTTC,CASSVSPSYNEQFF
TRBJ2-7,NA,TRBV19,NA,TGTGCCAGTTCCCTCGGGGGCTATCCCTACGAGCAGTACTTC,CASSLGGYPYEQYF
TRBJ2-5,NA,TRBV5-1,NA,TGCGCCAGCACCCTACTAGGGTCAGGAGAGGAGACCCAGTACTTC,CASTLLGSGEETQYF
TRBJ2-3,few,TRBV27,TRBD2,TGTGCCAGCAGTACTAGCGCCACAGATACGCAGTATTTT,CASSTSATDTQYF
TRBJ2-1,NA,TRBV6-5,NA,TGTGCCAGCAGAACAAACGGGCATGAGCAGTTCTTC,CASRTNGHEQFF
TRBJ2-5,NA,TRBV30,NA,TGTGCCTGGAAACGGACAGACCAAGAGACCCAGTACTTC,CAWKRTDQETQYF
TRBJ1-2,many,TRBV7-9,NA,TGTGCCAGCAGCAAAGAGCTCTTGGGTGGTGGCTACACCTTC,CASSKELLGGGYTF
TRBJ1-3,few,TRBV28,NA,TGTGCCAGCAGTTTAATAGGGGCTGCCGGAAACACCATATATTTT,CASSLIGAAGNTIYF
TRBJ2-3,NA,TRBV6-5,TRBD1,TGTGCCAGCAGTTCTACAGGGGCCCCAGATACGCAGTATTTT,CASSSTGAPDTQYF
TRBJ2-6,NA,TRBV11-2,TRBD1,TGTGCCAGCAGCCCCGGGACAGGCTCCTCTGGGGCCAACGTCCTGACTTTC,CASSPGTGSSGANVLTF
TRBJ2-3,few,TRBV11-2,NA,TGTGCCAGCAGCCTCCAGGGCACCACAGATACGCAGTATTTT,CASSLQGTTDTQYF
TRBJ1-3,NA,TRBV5-1,NA,TGCGCCAGCAGCTTGTCGGTGAACTCTGGAAACACCATATATTTT,CASSLSVNSGNTIYF
TRBJ2-6,NA,TRBV5-1,NA,TGCGCCAGCAGCTTGTACGCAGGGGCCGACTCTGGGGCCAACGTCCTGACTTTC,CASSLYAGADSGANVLTF
TRBJ2-1,NA,TRBV28,TRBD1,TGTGCCAGCAGTCCGGGACAGGGTACCGAGCAGTTCTTC,CASSPGQGTEQFF
TRBJ2-1,many,TRBV9,TRBD2,TGTGCCAGCACCCTAGCGGGGGACAGAAACAATGAGCAGTTCTTC,CASTLAGDRNNEQFF
TRBJ2-5,NA,TRBV11-1,TRBD2,TGTGCCAGCAGCTTAGTCCGCAGGCGGGAGGGAGAGACCCAGTACTTC,CASSLVRRREGETQYF
TRBJ2-1,few,TRBV7-8,NA,TGTGCCAGCAGCCCCACCCGGGACACATATTCCTACAATGAGCAGTTCTTC,CASSPTRDTYSYNEQFF
TRBJ1-5,NA,TRBV6-1,TRBD1,TGTGCCACAGGGACAGGGGAAATGAATCAGCCCCAGCATTTT,CATGTGEMNQPQHF
TRBJ2-3,NA,TRBV6-1,TRBD2,TGTGCCATCAACCTAGCGGGAGGTTCCACAGATACGCAGTATTTT,CAINLAGGSTDTQYF
TRBJ2-7,many,TRBV7-2,NA,TGTGCCAGCAGCTTGTCAGGGCACGCGGATGTGCAGTACTTC,CASSLSGHADVQYF
TRBJ2-4,few,TRBV11-2,TRBD1,TGTGCCAGCAGCTTTCTGACTGGGACAGGGGGCGGGAACATTCAGTACTTC,CASSFLTGTGGGNIQYF
TRBJ2-3,few,TRBV30,TRBD1,TGTGCCTGGGTTGAACAGGGGGCTTCAGATACGCAGTATTTT,CAWVEQGASDTQYF